The entry below describes one T cell receptor beta chain. Produced via immunoSEQ multiplex PCR; TCRdb's table is partial and in-frame only. The table records some 300,000 clones, approximately 91% of them present only once. The sample belongs to a study of blood T cell repertoires in COVID-19. The CDR3 runs to 14 residues. V was pared by 1 base and J by 4 bases, with 11 bases between. CDR1 and CDR2 (germline): MDHEN, SYDVKM. The chain employs TRBV28 and TRBJ2-7; D not certain. The receptor was isolated from a woman between 25 and 40 years old who had recovered from COVID-19. The sequenced sample consisted of PBMCs or T cells enriched from blood (not recorded which). CDR3 sequence (DNA): TGTGCCAGCAGTTTATCTGTCAATAGATACGAGCAGTACTTC. Its translation is CASSLSVNRYEQYF.